The rows below give T cell receptor beta chains drawn from one sample of a study of metastatic and nonmetastatic thyroid tumors. Via MiXCR, TCRdb re-called the PCR reads. Here the sample spans around 44,000 clones, roughly 27% being singletons. Sequenced material: blood. The source of these receptors is a male donor with papillary thyroid cancer or a benign thyroid nodule (not recorded which). Some clones in this sample may be carry-over from other donors' samples. CDR3s include the opening cysteine and the closing phenylalanine or tryptophan. The D gene is left open where the match is weak. A row's size may be missing; if present it is once, few, many or a size class.

clone size	V gene	J gene	D gene	CDR3 protein	CDR3 DNA
-	TRBV12-3/TRBV12-4	TRBJ2-6	-	CSSSLVPSGANVLTF	TGTTCCAGCAGTTTGGTGCCCTCTGGGGCCAACGTCCTGACATTC
-	TRBV11-1	TRBJ2-3	-	CASSQVDTQYF	TGTGCCAGCAGCCAGGTGGATACGCAGTATTTT
many	TRBV5-1	TRBJ2-2	-	CASGDGANTGELFF	TGCGCCAGCGGGGACGGCGCGAACACCGGGGAGCTGTTTTTT
few	TRBV6-1	TRBJ1-1	-	CASRSWTEASF	TGTGCCAGCAGATCGTGGACTGAAGCTTCCTTT
-	TRBV7-3	TRBJ2-2	-	CSSSPGGIGVSGELFF	TGTTCCAGCAGCCCCGGGGGAATTGGGGTTTCCGGGGAGCTGTTTTTT
medium-sized	TRBV6-5	TRBJ2-2	-	CASTFLRNTGELFF	TGTGCCAGCACGTTTCTGAGGAACACCGGGGAGCTGTTTTTT
-	TRBV7-9	TRBJ2-7	-	CASSLEAESYEQYF	TGTGCCAGCAGCTTAGAGGCGGAATCCTACGAGCAGTACTTC
-	TRBV18	TRBJ1-6	TRBD1	CASSPSPGTVNSPLHF	TGTGCCAGCTCACCGAGCCCAGGGACAGTTAATTCACCCCTCCACTTT
-	TRBV20-1	TRBJ1-5	-	CSASLDRRGIVINQPQHF	TGCAGTGCTAGTCTAGATAGACGGGGCATAGTTATCAATCAGCCCCAGCATTTT
many	TRBV3-1	TRBJ2-6	-	CASSQDSSGANVLTF	TGTGCCAGCAGCCAAGACAGCTCTGGGGCCAACGTCCTGACTTTC
-	TRBV12-3/TRBV12-4	TRBJ2-2	-	CPSSPAGSNTGELFF	TGTCCCAGCAGTCCAGCCGGGTCGAACACCGGGGAGCTGTTTTTT
few	TRBV6-1	TRBJ2-1	TRBD1	CASTQRDRVSYNEQFF	TGTGCCAGCACCCAAAGGGACAGGGTATCCTACAATGAGCAGTTCTTC
few	TRBV5-1	TRBJ2-1	TRBD1	CASSTMGQLNEQFF	TGCGCCAGCAGCACCATGGGACAGCTTAATGAGCAGTTCTTC
-	TRBV11-3	TRBJ2-5	-	CAIILGETQYF	TGTGCCATCATCTTAGGGGAGACCCAGTACTTC
many	TRBV6-5	TRBJ1-1	TRBD1	CASSYSTGEAFF	TGTGCCAGCAGTTACTCGACAGGGGAAGCTTTCTTT
many	TRBV11-3	TRBJ2-2	TRBD2	CASSSRLAGDTGELFF	TGTGCCAGCAGCTCCAGACTAGCGGGAGACACCGGGGAGCTGTTTTTT
-	TRBV6-1	TRBJ1-5	-	CASSVEGVSPQHF	TGTGCCAGCAGTGTGGAAGGGGTATCGCCCCAGCATTTT
-	TRBV3-1	TRBJ2-7	-	CASRSGLGDEQYF	TGTGCCAGCAGAAGCGGACTGGGGGACGAGCAGTACTTC
many	TRBV2	TRBJ2-5	-	CASWSSRGDTKREETQYF	TGTGCCAGCTGGTCTAGCCGGGGCGATACCAAACGAGAAGAGACCCAGTACTTC
-	TRBV7-2	TRBJ1-5	-	CASSFMGGDQPQHF	TGTGCCAGCAGCTTCATGGGGGGGGATCAGCCCCAGCATTTT
once	TRBV2	TRBJ2-7	-	CASGFCEYEQYF	TGTGCGAGCGGTTTTTGTGAGTACGAGCAGTACTTC
many	TRBV4-1	TRBJ2-7	TRBD2	CASSRTSASYEQYF	TGCGCCAGCAGCCGAACTAGCGCCTCCTACGAGCAGTACTTC
few	TRBV9	TRBJ2-1	-	CASSAPNEASFNEQFF	TGTGCCAGCAGCGCCCCCAATGAGGCCAGTTTCAATGAGCAGTTCTTC
many	TRBV6-2/TRBV6-3	TRBJ2-1	TRBD1	CASSYQGGASLLAFF	TGTGCCAGCAGTTACCAAGGGGGCGCTTCGCTTTTGGCGTTCTTC
many	TRBV6-1	TRBJ2-3	TRBD2	CASSSSGGADTQYF	TGTGCCAGCAGTTCTAGCGGTGGGGCAGATACGCAGTATTTT
many	TRBV20-1	TRBJ2-1	TRBD2	CSAGTSGSYNEQFF	TGCAGTGCCGGGACTAGCGGGAGCTACAATGAGCAGTTCTTC
-	TRBV19	TRBJ1-5	-	CATSWAANPPQHF	TGTGCCACTAGTTGGGCGGCCAATCCGCCCCAGCATTTT
many	TRBV20-1	TRBJ1-1	TRBD1	CSVPSVAGGGTEAFF	TGCAGTGTTCCTTCGGTGGCAGGGGGTGGAACTGAAGCTTTCTTT
few	TRBV20-1	TRBJ1-5	-	CSATNANQPQHF	TGCAGTGCTACCAATGCTAATCAGCCCCAGCATTTT
-	TRBV4-2	TRBJ2-6	TRBD1	CASSQVGTGLSGANVLTF	TGTGCCAGCAGCCAAGTTGGGACAGGGCTTTCTGGGGCCAACGTCCTGACTTTC
-	TRBV27	TRBJ1-1	-	CASNRRGDTEAFF	TGTGCCAGCAACCGGCGTGGGGACACTGAAGCTTTCTTT
-	TRBV28	TRBJ2-5	TRBD2	CASRGTSGRGIFGTQYF	TGTGCCAGCAGGGGGACTAGCGGGCGTGGCATCTTCGGGACCCAGTACTTC
-	TRBV20-1	TRBJ1-5	-	CSVLGREYSNQPQHF	TGCAGTGTACTCGGACGGGAATATAGCAATCAGCCCCAGCATTTT
medium-sized	TRBV18	TRBJ2-2	-	CASSGSVDTGELFF	TGTGCCAGCTCAGGATCGGTAGACACCGGGGAGCTGTTTTTT
-	TRBV28	TRBJ1-1	TRBD1	CASSLHRTGFTEAFF	TGTGCCAGCAGTTTACACCGGACAGGTTTCACTGAAGCTTTCTTT
few	TRBV5-1	TRBJ1-2	-	CASSPDTGGYGYTF	TGCGCCAGCAGCCCGGACACGGGGGGATATGGCTACACCTTC